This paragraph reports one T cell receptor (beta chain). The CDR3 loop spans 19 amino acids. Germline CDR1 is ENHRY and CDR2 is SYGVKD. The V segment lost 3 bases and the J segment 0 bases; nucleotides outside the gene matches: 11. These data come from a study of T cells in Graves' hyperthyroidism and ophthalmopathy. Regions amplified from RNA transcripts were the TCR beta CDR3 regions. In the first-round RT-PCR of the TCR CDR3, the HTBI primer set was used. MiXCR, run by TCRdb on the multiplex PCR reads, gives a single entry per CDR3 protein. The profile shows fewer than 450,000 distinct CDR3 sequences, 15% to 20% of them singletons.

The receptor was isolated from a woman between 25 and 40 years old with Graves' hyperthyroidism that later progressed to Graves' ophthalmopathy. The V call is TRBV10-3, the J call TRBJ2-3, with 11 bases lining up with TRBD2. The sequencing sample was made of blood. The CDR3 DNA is TGTGCCATCAGTGACCCCCTAGCGGGGGGCTCCCTTAGCACAGATACGCAGTATTTT. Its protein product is CAISDPLAGGSLSTDTQYF.